This T cell receptor beta chain stems from a study of cytomegalovirus exposure and HLA in healthy donors. PCR primers comprised 60 Vbeta and 13 Jbeta primers. Clones were sequenced by immunoSEQ multiplex PCR, and TCRdb holds only the in-frame ones, with some missing. The ten top clones account for more than 9%, within a sample of just over 50,000 clones. The CDR3 totals 14 residues. V dropped 4 bases and J dropped 5 bases, with 14 bases sitting between them. Germline V gene data show CDR1 as MDHEN and CDR2 as SYDVKM. This sequence originates from a woman aged 55 to 70 in good health and CMV-seropositive. This chain connects TRBV28 to TRBJ1-2; maybe TRBD1 (6 bases). The specimen sequenced was PBMCs. This CDR3 is CASSSPRGVYGYTF. The CDR3 region has the DNA TGTGCCAGCAGTTCTCCCAGGGGAGTATATGGCTACACCTTC.